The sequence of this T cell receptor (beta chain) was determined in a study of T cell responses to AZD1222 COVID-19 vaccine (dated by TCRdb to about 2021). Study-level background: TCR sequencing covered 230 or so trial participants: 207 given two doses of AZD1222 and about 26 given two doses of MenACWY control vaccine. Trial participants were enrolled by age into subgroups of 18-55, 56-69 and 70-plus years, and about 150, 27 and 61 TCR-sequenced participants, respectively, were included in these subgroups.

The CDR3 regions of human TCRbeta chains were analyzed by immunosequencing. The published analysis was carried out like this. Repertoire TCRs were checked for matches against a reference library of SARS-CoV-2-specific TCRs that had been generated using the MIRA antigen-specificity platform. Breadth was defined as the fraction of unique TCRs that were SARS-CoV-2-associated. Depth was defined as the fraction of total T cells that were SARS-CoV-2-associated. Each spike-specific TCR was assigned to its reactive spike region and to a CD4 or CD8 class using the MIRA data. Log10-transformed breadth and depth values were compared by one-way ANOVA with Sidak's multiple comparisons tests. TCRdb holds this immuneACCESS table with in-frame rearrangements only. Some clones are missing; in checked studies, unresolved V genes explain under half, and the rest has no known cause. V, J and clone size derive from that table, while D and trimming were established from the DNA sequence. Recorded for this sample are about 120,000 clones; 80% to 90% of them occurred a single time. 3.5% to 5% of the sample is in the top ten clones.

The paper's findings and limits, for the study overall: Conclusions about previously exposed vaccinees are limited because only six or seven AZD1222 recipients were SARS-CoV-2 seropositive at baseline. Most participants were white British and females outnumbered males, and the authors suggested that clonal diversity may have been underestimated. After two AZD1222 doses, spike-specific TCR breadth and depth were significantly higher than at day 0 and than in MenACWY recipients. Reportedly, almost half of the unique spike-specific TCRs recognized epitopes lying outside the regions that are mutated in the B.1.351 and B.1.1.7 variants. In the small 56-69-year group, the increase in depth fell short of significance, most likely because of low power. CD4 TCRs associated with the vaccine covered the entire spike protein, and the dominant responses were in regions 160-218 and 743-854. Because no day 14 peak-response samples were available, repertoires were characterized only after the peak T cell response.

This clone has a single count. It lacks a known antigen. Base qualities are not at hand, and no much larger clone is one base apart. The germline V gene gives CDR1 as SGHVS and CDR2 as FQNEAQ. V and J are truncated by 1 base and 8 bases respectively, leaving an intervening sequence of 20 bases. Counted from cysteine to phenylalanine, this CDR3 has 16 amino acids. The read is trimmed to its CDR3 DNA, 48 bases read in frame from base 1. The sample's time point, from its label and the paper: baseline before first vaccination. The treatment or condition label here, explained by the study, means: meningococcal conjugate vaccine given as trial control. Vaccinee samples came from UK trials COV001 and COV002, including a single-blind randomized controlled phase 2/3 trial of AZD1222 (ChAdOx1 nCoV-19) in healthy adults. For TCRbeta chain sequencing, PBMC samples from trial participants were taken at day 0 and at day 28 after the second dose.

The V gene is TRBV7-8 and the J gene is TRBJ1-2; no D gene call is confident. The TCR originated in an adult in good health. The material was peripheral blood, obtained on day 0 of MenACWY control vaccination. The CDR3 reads CASSLGLSSATYGYTF. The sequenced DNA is TGTGCCAGCAGCTTAGGATTGAGCTCGGCGACTTACGGCTACACCTTC. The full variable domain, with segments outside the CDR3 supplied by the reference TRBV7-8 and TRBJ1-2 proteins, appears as GAGVSQSPRYKVAKRGQDVALRCDPISGHVSLFWYQQALGQGPEFLTYFQNEAQLDKSGLPSDRFFAERPEGSVSTLKIQRTQQEDSAVYLCASSLGLSSATYGYTFGSGTRLTVV.